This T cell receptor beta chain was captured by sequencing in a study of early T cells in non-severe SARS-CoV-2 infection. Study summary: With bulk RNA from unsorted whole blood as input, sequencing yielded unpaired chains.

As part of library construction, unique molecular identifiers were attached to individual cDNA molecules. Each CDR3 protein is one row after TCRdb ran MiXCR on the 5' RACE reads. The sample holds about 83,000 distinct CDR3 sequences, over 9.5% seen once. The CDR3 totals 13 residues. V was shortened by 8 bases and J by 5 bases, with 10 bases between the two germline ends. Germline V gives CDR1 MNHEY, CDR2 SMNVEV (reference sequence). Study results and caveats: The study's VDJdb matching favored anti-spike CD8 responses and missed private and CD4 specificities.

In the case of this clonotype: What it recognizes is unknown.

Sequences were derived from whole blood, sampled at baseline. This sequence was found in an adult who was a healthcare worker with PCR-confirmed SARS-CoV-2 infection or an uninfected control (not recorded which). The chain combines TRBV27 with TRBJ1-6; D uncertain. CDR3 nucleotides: TGTGCCAGCCGGAGGTCCCATAATTCACCCCTCCACTTT. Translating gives CASRRSHNSPLHF.